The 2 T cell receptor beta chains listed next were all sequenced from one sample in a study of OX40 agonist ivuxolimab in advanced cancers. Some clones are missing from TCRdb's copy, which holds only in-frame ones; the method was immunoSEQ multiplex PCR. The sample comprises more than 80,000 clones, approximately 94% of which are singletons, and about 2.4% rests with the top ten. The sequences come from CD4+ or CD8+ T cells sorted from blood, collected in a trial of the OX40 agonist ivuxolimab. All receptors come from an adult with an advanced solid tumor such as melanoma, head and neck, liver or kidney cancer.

The CDR3 here is CASSPRTSGWGASTDTQYF. The CDR3 DNA sequence: TGTGCCAGCAGTCCGAGGACTAGCGGGTGGGGAGCTAGCACAGATACGCAGTATTTT. The chain combines TRBV11-2 with TRBJ2-3, with TRBD2 matching over 11 bases. CDR3 size: 19 residues. CDR1 and CDR2 (germline): SGHAT, FQNNGV. V gave up 6 bases and J gave up 0 bases; unmatched junction bases: 14.

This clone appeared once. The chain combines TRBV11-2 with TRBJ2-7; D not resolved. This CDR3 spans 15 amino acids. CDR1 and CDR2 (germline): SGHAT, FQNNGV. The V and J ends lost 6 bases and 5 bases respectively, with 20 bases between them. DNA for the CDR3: TGTGCCAGCAGTGACCCGGAATGGGATAACGACGAGCAGTACTTC. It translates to CASSDPEWDNDEQYF.